The table lists the clone carrying this TCR beta chain with a few counts. Its specificity is unknown. This record comes from a study of response to subunit inactivated influenza vaccine. V lost 5 bases and J lost 0, with 15 bases in between. The germline gives CDR1 DFQATT, CDR2 SNEGSKA (reference sequence). CDR3 length: 15 residues. In TCRdb, the RT-PCR reads were re-called with MiXCR into one record per CDR3 protein. This table has 860,000 or so distinct CDR3 sequences, roughly 20% appearing once. Study observations and caveats: A suggestion made by the authors is that each seasonal influenza vaccination recruits few new T cells.

The sequence was obtained from a man aged 45-65 years who received an inactivated influenza vaccine. This specimen consisted of PBMCs from blood, obtained about 5 days after vaccination. This chain links TRBV20-1 with TRBJ2-3; D gene uncertain. The CDR3: CSALNRALSTDTQYF. CDR3 nucleotides: TGCAGTGCTTTAAACCGGGCCCTTAGCACAGATACGCAGTATTTT.